This TCR beta chain came from a study of shared clonotypes between healthy human individuals. The CDR3 runs to 18 residues. Germline V gene sequence: CDR1 SGHVS, CDR2 FNYEAQ. V gave up 2 bases and J gave up 4 bases, with 21 bases separating them. Produced via immunoSEQ multiplex PCR; TCRdb's table is partial and in-frame only. Among roughly 410,000 clones listed, about 96% were seen once. Sequenced material: memory CD8+ T cells sorted from blood. The subset here: CD45RO+ cells pooled with CCR7-negative TemRA cells. This chain connects TRBV7-6 to TRBJ1-3, with D maybe TRBD1 (5 bases). The sequence came from a man between 25 and 39 years old in good health. The CDR3 sequence is CASSLTSRGTEAGNTIYF. CDR3 coding DNA: TGTGCCAGCAGCTTAACGAGTAGGGGCACAGAGGCGGGAAACACCATATATTTT. Full variable domain (outside the CDR3, taken from reference TRBV7-6 and TRBJ1-3): GAGVSQSPRYKVTKRGQDVALRCDPISGHVSLYWYRQALGQGPEFLTYFNYEAQQDKSGLPNDRFSAERPEGSISTLTIQRTEQRDSAMYRCASSLTSRGTEAGNTIYFGEGSWLTVV.